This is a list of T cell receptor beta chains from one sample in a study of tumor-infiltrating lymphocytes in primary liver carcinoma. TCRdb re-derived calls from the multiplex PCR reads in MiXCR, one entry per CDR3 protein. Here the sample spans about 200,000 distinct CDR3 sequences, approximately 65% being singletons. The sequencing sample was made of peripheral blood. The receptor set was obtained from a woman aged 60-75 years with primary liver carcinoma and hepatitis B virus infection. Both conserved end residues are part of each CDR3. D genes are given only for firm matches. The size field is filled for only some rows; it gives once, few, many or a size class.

CTSTLDGGETQYF TGTACCAGCACCTTAGACGGGGGAGAGACCCAGTACTTC - TRBJ2-5 TRBV11-2 -
CASSLRWGVETQYF TGTGCCAGCAGCTTGCGTTGGGGCGTAGAGACCCAGTACTTC - TRBJ2-5 TRBV5-4 many
CASCYPPSGRARNTQYF TGTGCCAGCTGTTACCCTCCTAGCGGGAGAGCGCGTAATACGCAGTATTTT TRBD2 TRBJ2-3 TRBV6-6 -
CASLTSGRGADMQFF TGTGCCAGCCTGACTAGCGGGAGAGGTGCAGATATGCAGTTTTTT TRBD2 TRBJ2-3 TRBV12-3/TRBV12-4 -
CGSSSGRGEIQYF TGTGGCAGCAGCTCGGGTCGTGGCGAGATCCAGTACTTC - TRBJ2-5 TRBV11-3 -
CASSFSGGQETQYF TGTGCCAGCAGCTTCAGCGGGGGACAAGAGACCCAGTACTTC TRBD2 TRBJ2-5 TRBV11-2 -
CASSLDPGESYGYTF TGCGCCAGCAGCTTGGATCCGGGGGAAAGCTATGGCTACACCTTC - TRBJ1-2 TRBV5-1 few
CTSSLVIAGASLDTQYF TGTACTAGCAGCTTAGTGATAGCGGGAGCTTCATTGGATACGCAGTATTTT TRBD2 TRBJ2-3 TRBV11-2 -
CASSQEAGGRYEQYF TGCGCCAGCAGCCAAGAAGCGGGAGGGAGGTACGAGCAGTACTTC TRBD2 TRBJ2-7 TRBV4-1 many
CASSLAVREGYGYTF TGTGCCAGCAGCTTAGCGGTCAGGGAGGGGTATGGCTACACCTTC - TRBJ1-2 TRBV11-3 once
CATSDQTSEAFF TGTGCCACCAGTGATCAGACATCAGAAGCTTTCTTT - TRBJ1-1 TRBV24-1 -
CASSHGGVNTEAFF TGTGCCAGCAGCCACGGGGGGGTGAACACTGAAGCTTTCTTT - TRBJ1-1 TRBV6-2/TRBV6-3 many
CASSPPTTTDTQYF TGTGCCAGCTCACCACCGACCACCACAGATACGCAGTATTTT - TRBJ2-3 TRBV18 -
CASTGQPMNTEAFF TGTGCTAGCACCGGGCAGCCAATGAACACTGAAGCTTTCTTT - TRBJ1-1 TRBV2 few
CASSFGQAVGSYEQYF TGTGCCAGCAGTTTTGGCCAGGCGGTGGGCTCCTACGAGCAGTACTTC - TRBJ2-7 TRBV12-3/TRBV12-4 many
CASRADRSGSTDTQYF TGCGCCAGCCGGGCAGACCGTAGCGGATCCACAGATACGCAGTATTTT - TRBJ2-3 TRBV5-1 -
CASSQRQNQETQYF TGTGCCAGCAGCCAGAGACAGAATCAAGAGACACAGTACTTC - TRBJ2-5 TRBV5-5 few
CASSPAGGKKNTIYF TGTGCCAGCAGCCCTGCGGGCGGTAAGAAAAACACCATATATTTT - TRBJ1-3 TRBV12-3/TRBV12-4 -
CSVTRDRGNTEAFF TGCAGCGTTACCCGGGACAGAGGGAACACTGAAGCTTTCTTT TRBD1 TRBJ1-1 TRBV29-1 -
CASRGGGIQPQHF TGTGCCAGCAGGGGAGGGGGCATACAGCCCCAGCATTTT TRBD1 TRBJ1-5 TRBV6-1 many
CASSFGTGGAEAFF TGTGCCAGCAGCTTTGGGACGGGGGGCGCTGAAGCTTTCTTT - TRBJ1-1 TRBV11-3 -
CANSLQGAEAQYF TGTGCCAACAGCCTACAGGGTGCGGAGGCCCAGTACTTC - TRBJ2-5 TRBV11-2 -
CASNHRILTGIGQPQHF TGTGCCAGCAACCATAGAATCCTAACAGGGATCGGTCAGCCCCAACATTTT - TRBJ1-5 TRBV4-1 -
CASSPAPNYDYTF TGTGCCAGCAGCCCCGCGCCGAACTATGACTACACCTTC - TRBJ1-2 TRBV14 -
CVSSFRTMGAQYF TGCGTCAGCAGCTTCCGGACAATGGGGGCACAGTACTTC - TRBJ2-5 TRBV4-1 few
CACSSRASGGTDTQYF TGTGCCTGCAGTTCCCGGGCTAGCGGGGGCACAGATACGCAGTATTTT TRBD2 TRBJ2-3 TRBV11-3 -
CASSENGRNLEAFF TGTGCCAGCAGTGAGAACGGACGAAATCTTGAAGCTTTCTTT - TRBJ1-1 TRBV6-1 -
CSAASGTCCGYTF TGCAGCGCCGCTAGCGGGACTTGCTGTGGCTACACCTTC - TRBJ1-2 TRBV29-1 once
CACSSTGTRGREQYF TGTGCCTGCAGTTCCACCGGGACTAGGGGGAGAGAGCAGTACTTC TRBD2 TRBJ2-7 TRBV6-2/TRBV6-3 -
CASSFDGHDYGYAF TGTGCCAGCAGCTTCGATGGACACGACTATGGCTACGCCTTC - TRBJ1-2 TRBV11-2 -
CASSSGTHGDTQYF TGCGCCAGTAGCTCAGGGACCCACGGGGATACGCAGTATTTT - TRBJ2-3 TRBV5-1 -
CASSPLAQTNEKFF TGTGCCAGCAGCCCCCTGGCACAGACCAATGAGAAGTTCTTC - TRBJ2-1 TRBV11-2 -
CASSLMTGSSYNEQFF TGTGCCAGCAGCTTGATGACCGGGAGCTCCTACAATGAGCAGTTCTTC - TRBJ2-1 TRBV5-5 few
CAAGGYSNQPQHF TGTGCCGCGGGGGGTTATAGCAATCAGCCCCAGCATTTT - TRBJ1-5 TRBV6-5 many
CASSFSEPLDNEQLF TGTGCCAGCAGCTTTAGCGAGCCACTCGACAATGAGCAGCTCTTC - TRBJ2-1 TRBV11-2 -
CASSEGQAAFYEQYF TGTGCCAGCAGTGAGGGACAAGCGGCCTTCTACGAGCAGTACTTC - TRBJ2-7 TRBV6-1 -
CASIPGTGGMEAQYF TGTGCCAGCATCCCCGGGACAGGGGGCATGGAGGCCCAGTACTTC TRBD1 TRBJ2-5 TRBV11-1 -
CASSLGLAGVGNEQFF TGCGCCAGCAGCTTGGGGCTAGCGGGAGTCGGCAATGAGCAGTTCTTC TRBD2 TRBJ2-1 TRBV5-1 few
CSAASGSHDQFF TGCAGCGCGGCTAGCGGGAGCCATGATCAGTTTTTC TRBD2 TRBJ2-1 TRBV29-1 -
CASSRRDSSQPQHF TGTGCCAGCAGCCGCAGGGATAGCAGTCAGCCCCAGCATTTT - TRBJ1-5 TRBV5-6 -
CASSGWQGGRYQYEQYF TGTGCCAGCAGTGGTTGGCAGGGGGGCCGATACCAGTACGAGCAGTACTTC - TRBJ2-7 TRBV6-1 few
CASSWKGGLSYEQYF TGTGCCAGCAGCTGGAAAGGGGGCTTATCCTACGAGCAGTACTTC TRBD1 TRBJ2-7 TRBV28 -
CASSQAGRGNTIYF TGTGCCAGCAGCCAAGCGGGGAGAGGAAACACCATATATTTT - TRBJ1-3 TRBV14 many
CASSQLRLVLVMGSYTF TGCGCCAGCAGCCAATTGCGGTTGGTCCTAGTCATGGGGAGCTACACCTTC - TRBJ1-2 TRBV4-1 -
CASSLGRSPQTQYF TGTGCCAGCAGCTTAGGCCGGTCCCCCCAGACCCAGTACTTC - TRBJ2-5 TRBV11-2 -
CASGPGLAGARGSTDTKYF TGTGCCAGCGGCCCCGGACTAGCGGGGGCGCGGGGAAGCACAGATACGAAGTATTTT TRBD2 TRBJ2-3 TRBV11-1 -
CASSLAPGGRGYTF TGTGCCAGCAGCTTGGCCCCGGGGGGAAGAGGCTACACCTTC - TRBJ1-2 TRBV7-9 few
CASSSMAGSYNSPLHF TGTGCCAGCAGCTCCATGGCAGGCTCCTATAATTCACCCCTCCACTTT - TRBJ1-6 TRBV7-8 few
CASNRDSWSTEAFF TGTGCCAGCAACCGGGACAGCTGGAGCACTGAAGCTTTCTTT TRBD1 TRBJ1-1 TRBV6-6 many
CASSFRGGGNTEAFF TGCGCCAGCAGCTTCCGGGGGGGGGGGAACACTGAAGCTTTCTTT - TRBJ1-1 TRBV5-1 -
CASNEGLGETQYF TGTGCCAGCAACGAGGGTTTGGGAGAGACCCAGTACTTT - TRBJ2-5 TRBV7-8 -
CVSSFRSGAGYYEQFF TGTGTCAGCAGCTTTCGGTCGGGAGCGGGGTACTATGAGCAGTTCTTC TRBD2 TRBJ2-1 TRBV11-1 -
CASVPGRIPYEQYF TGTGCCAGCGTCCCCGGCAGGATTCCCTACGAGCAGTACTTC - TRBJ2-7 TRBV6-2/TRBV6-3 many
CSARDSSGRAKQYF TGCAGTGCTAGAGATTCAAGCGGGAGGGCGAAGCAGTACTTC TRBD2 TRBJ2-7 TRBV20-1 -